The 21 T cell receptor beta chains reported below all come from one sample, sequenced in a study of OX40 agonist ivuxolimab in advanced cancers. Data came from immunoSEQ multiplex PCR; TCRdb stores just in-frame clones and leaves some out. Of tens of thousands of clones listed, 88% are singletons. Sequencing was performed on CD4+ or CD8+ T cells sorted from blood, taken in a trial of the OX40 agonist ivuxolimab. All receptors come from an adult with an advanced solid tumor such as melanoma, head and neck, liver or kidney cancer.

The chain employs TRBV6-1 and TRBJ2-5; D gene unclear. The germline V and J ends were trimmed by 1 base and 5 bases, with 11 bases remaining between them. The CDR3 contains 14 residues. Germline CDR1 and CDR2: MNHNS and SASEGT. The DNA of the CDR3 is TGTGCCAGCAGTGAAGTTGGAAGATCGGAGACCCAGTACTTC. Residues: CASSEVGRSETQYF.

The chain recombines TRBV11-2 with TRBJ1-1, with 8 bases aligning to TRBD1. From germline, CDR1 is SGHAT and CDR2 FQNNGV. The V segment lost 4 bases and the J segment 5 bases; nucleotides outside the gene matches: 6. The CDR3 consists of 14 residues. The CDR3 sequence is CASSSQGGRTEAFF. DNA of the CDR3: TGTGCCAGCAGCTCACAGGGGGGTAGGACTGAAGCTTTCTTT.

This clone was seen a handful of times. The V gene is TRBV7-9, the J gene TRBJ1-6, with D unresolved. From germline, CDR1 is SEHNR and CDR2 FQNEAQ (reference sequence). The CDR3 is 16 residues long. The ends were cut back, 4 bases at V and 8 bases at J, with 18 bases in the middle. CDR3 sequence: CASSSSNRVRYSPLHF. DNA of the CDR3: TGTGCCAGCAGCTCCTCGAATAGGGTTAGATATTCACCCCTCCACTTT.

The V and J genes are TRBV19 and TRBJ2-5, with D perhaps matching TRBD1 (6 bases). V gave up 4 bases and J gave up 5 bases, with 17 bases separating them. Germline CDR1 reads LNHDA; CDR2 reads SQIVND (reference sequence). This CDR3 comprises 15 residues. CDR3 residues: CASSKPGHRGETQYF. The CDR3 nucleotides read TGTGCCAGTAGTAAACCGGGACACCGAGGGGAGACCCAGTACTTC.

V usage is TRBV7-2 and J usage is TRBJ2-7; no clear D. This CDR3 has 14 residues. The V end lost 1 base, the J end lost 0 bases, and 7 bases lay between the germline ends. Germline CDR1 reads SGHTA; CDR2 reads FQGNSA. The CDR3 nucleotides read TGTGCCAGCAGCTTAGGTCCGAGCTCCTACGAGCAGTACTTC. Translating gives CASSLGPSSYEQYF.

This clone was found a few times. This chain uses TRBV4-2 with TRBJ2-3; the D gene is possibly TRBD2 (5 bases). Germline V gene sequence: CDR1 LGHNA, CDR2 YNFKEQ. Trimming stripped 0 bases from V and 0 bases from J, with 16 bases between. The CDR3 is made up of 18 amino acids. CDR3 protein: CASSQDFGRGDSTDTQYF. The CDR3 DNA reads TGTGCCAGCAGCCAAGATTTCGGACGGGGAGATAGCACAGATACGCAGTATTTT.

This clone was seen only once. This sequence joins TRBV11-3 and TRBJ2-1, with 9 bases aligning to TRBD1. Per the germline V gene, CDR1 is SGHNT and CDR2 is YENEEA. The CDR3 loop spans 16 amino acids. V shed 5 bases, J shed 7 bases, and the junction held 12 bases outside the gene matches. CDR3 amino acids: CASSTAGTGSGNEQFF. The CDR3 nucleotides are TGTGCCAGCAGCACCGCCGGGACAGGGAGTGGGAATGAGCAGTTCTTC.

This rearrangement joins TRBV5-1 to TRBJ2-3; D may correspond to TRBD1 or TRBD2 (6 bases each). Deletions cut 3 bases from V and 1 base from J, with 18 bases between. The CDR3 runs to 17 residues. Germline CDR1 and CDR2: SGHRS and YFSETQ. CDR3 in amino acids: CASSSEGGRLGTDTQYF. The CDR3 coding sequence is TGCGCCAGCAGCTCGGAGGGGGGCCGCCTGGGCACAGATACGCAGTATTTT. The full variable domain, completed using reference TRBV5-1 and TRBJ2-3, is KAGVTQTPRYLIKTRGQQVTLSCSPISGHRSVSWYQQTPGQGLQFLFEYFSETQRNKGNFPGRFSGRQFSNSRSEMNVSTLELGDSALYLCASSSEGGRLGTDTQYFGPGTRLTVL.

The chain carries TRBV7-9 and TRBJ2-1; D could derive from TRBD1 or TRBD2 (6 bases each). The CDR3 totals 15 residues. The germline V and J ends were trimmed by 4 bases and 2 bases, with 12 bases remaining between them. CDR1 and CDR2 (germline): SEHNR, FQNEAQ (reference sequence). The chain's CDR3 is CASSSGGGPYNEQFF. The CDR3 DNA sequence: TGTGCCAGCAGCTCAGGAGGGGGGCCCTACAATGAGCAGTTCTTC.

This clone was observed a single time. The rearrangement links TRBV7-9 to TRBJ2-7, with TRBD2 identical over 14 bases. V shed 5 bases and J 7 bases; nucleotides not matched to a gene: 7. CDR3 length: 15 residues. The V gene's germline CDR1 is SEHNR and CDR2 FQNEAQ (reference sequence). DNA of the CDR3: TGTGCCAGCAGCCGTGGGACTAGCGGGGGTCTGGAGCAGTACTTC. Protein sequence: CASSRGTSGGLEQYF. Combining the CDR3 with reference TRBV7-9 and TRBJ2-7 gives the whole variable domain DTGVSQNPRHKITKRGQNVTFRCDPISEHNRLYWYRQTLGQGPEFLTYFQNEAQLEKSRLLSDRFSAERPKGSFSTLEIQRTEQGDSAMYLCASSRGTSGGLEQYFGPGTRLTVT.

This CDR3 is CASSVDWQWSAEAFF. The DNA for the CDR3 is TGTGCCAGCAGCGTAGATTGGCAGTGGTCTGCTGAAGCTTTCTTT. The chain recombines TRBV9 with TRBJ1-1; D ambiguous. The ends were cut back, 0 bases at V and 6 bases at J, with 15 bases in the middle. CDR1 is SGDLS, CDR2 YYNGEE, per germline. CDR3 length equals 15 residues.

This clone has a single count. The genes are TRBV7-2 and TRBJ2-1; D is perhaps TRBD2 (6 bases). The CDR3 is made up of 15 amino acids. Germline V gene sequence: CDR1 SGHTA, CDR2 FQGNSA. Deletions cut 5 bases from V and 6 bases from J, with 17 bases between. The CDR3 is CASSPGLPGVNEQFF. For the CDR3, the DNA is TGTGCCAGCAGCCCGGGACTCCCGGGCGTCAATGAGCAGTTCTTC.

The CDR3 nucleotides read TGTGCCAGCAGTTTGGGACAGGGGGCCTACAATGAGCAGTTCTTC. It is translated as CASSLGQGAYNEQFF. J is TRBJ2-1 and V is TRBV27, with TRBD1 matching 11 bases. Germline V gene data show CDR1 as MNHEY and CDR2 as SMNVEV (reference sequence). This CDR3 is 15 amino acids long. V lost 3 bases, J lost 2 bases, and 0 bases stayed unmatched.

The chain joins TRBV11-1 to TRBJ2-1; 8 bases match TRBD2. The germline V gene encodes CDR1 SGHAT and CDR2 FQDESV (reference sequence). This CDR3 is built from 15 residues. V shed 1 base and J 9 bases; nucleotides not matched to a gene: 8. The CDR3 DNA sequence: TGTGCCAGCAGCTTAGAAAGCGGGAGCGGTCGTGAGCAGTTCTTC. The encoded protein is CASSLESGSGREQFF.

V usage is TRBV6-5 and J usage is TRBJ1-4; D is possibly TRBD1 (5 bases). There are 15 residues in the CDR3. Trimming removed 4 bases from V and 5 bases from J, with 14 bases in between. The germline gives CDR1 MNHEY, CDR2 SVGAGI. CDR3 protein: CASSWRGSENEKLFF. The CDR3 bases are TGTGCCAGCAGTTGGAGGGGCAGCGAGAATGAAAAACTGTTTTTT.

The gene calls are TRBV19 and TRBJ2-7; no definite D call. V was cut by 4 bases and J by 7 bases, with 2 bases left in between. This CDR3 comprises 9 residues. CDR1 is LNHDA and CDR2 is SQIVND in the germline V gene (reference sequence). CDR3 nucleotide sequence: TGTGCCAGTAGTAGGGAGCAGTACTTC. This translates into CASSREQYF.

This sequence joins TRBV7-9 and TRBJ1-4, with a possible D match to TRBD1 (6 bases). Trimming took off 0 bases at V and 2 bases at J, with 7 bases between the two ends. Germline assignment: CDR1 SEHNR and CDR2 FQNEAQ (reference sequence). This CDR3 is built from 15 residues. CDR3 coding DNA: TGTGCCAGCAGCTTAGCGGGGGCGACTAATGAAAAACTGTTTTTT. This encodes CASSLAGATNEKLFF.

This sequence joins TRBV7-9 and TRBJ1-1; D perhaps matches TRBD1 (5 bases). The CDR3 totals 13 residues. Trimming shortened V by 4 bases and J by 3 bases, and 9 bases separated the two germline ends. The V gene's germline CDR1 is SEHNR and CDR2 FQNEAQ (reference sequence). The CDR3 DNA reads as TGTGCCAGCAGCTCCGGACAAGACACTGAAGCTTTCTTT. Protein sequence: CASSSGQDTEAFF. Complete variable domain (other parts from reference TRBV7-9 and TRBJ1-1): DTGVSQNPRHKITKRGQNVTFRCDPISEHNRLYWYRQTLGQGPEFLTYFQNEAQLEKSRLLSDRFSAERPKGSFSTLEIQRTEQGDSAMYLCASSSGQDTEAFFGQGTRLTVV.

This chain joins TRBV9 and TRBJ2-3; 7 positions match TRBD1. J was trimmed by 3 bases and V by 4 bases; bases with no gene match: 11. CDR1 and CDR2 from the germline V gene are SGDLS and YYNGEE. The CDR3 has 16 residues. CDR3 in DNA: TGTGCCAGCAGCCATCCGGCGAGGGGGCAAACAGATACGCAGTATTTT. Translation: CASSHPARGQTDTQYF.

V gene TRBV11-2 combines with J gene TRBJ2-5; D gene uncertain. The germline CDR1 and CDR2 sequences are SGHAT and FQNNGV. Trimming left V 1 base short and J 2 bases short, with 17 bases between. The length of the CDR3 is 17 residues. CDR3 residues: CASSLAYEVGGQETQYF. DNA for the CDR3: TGTGCCAGCAGCTTAGCCTATGAGGTGGGCGGACAAGAGACCCAGTACTTC. Based on the CDR3 plus reference TRBV11-2 and TRBJ2-5, the full variable domain is EAGVAQSPRYKIIEKRQSVAFWCNPISGHATLYWYQQILGQGPKLLIQFQNNGVVDDSQLPKDRFSAERLKGVDSTLKIQPAKLEDSAVYLCASSLAYEVGGQETQYFGPGTRLLVL.

The V and J genes are TRBV5-8 and TRBJ2-1; D uncertain. From germline, CDR1 is SGHTS and CDR2 YDEGEE. V lost 4 bases, J lost 3 bases, and 14 bases lay in between. The CDR3 consists of 15 residues. The CDR3 loop is CASSQRPTLYNEQFF. The CDR3 nucleotides read TGTGCCAGCAGCCAAAGACCGACCCTCTACAATGAGCAGTTCTTC.